The 25 T cell receptor beta chains in this list originate from one sample, sequenced in a study of cytomegalovirus exposure and HLA in healthy donors. 13 Jbeta primers and 60 Vbeta primers were used for the PCR. The repertoire was sequenced with immunoSEQ multiplex PCR; TCRdb's copy has only in-frame clones and lacks some. The table lists around 210,000 clones, about 85% of them singletons. Specimen: PBMCs. These receptors were taken from a male donor in good health and CMV-seropositive.

The J gene is TRBJ2-7, the V gene TRBV14; D is unclear. CDR1 and CDR2 (germline): SGHDN, FVKESK. The CDR3 runs to 17 residues. The V end lost 0 bases, the J end lost 0 bases, and 15 bases lay between the germline ends. In DNA form, the CDR3 reads TGTGCCAGCAGCCAAGATGGCCCGGGTATCGTCTCCTACGAGCAGTACTTC. Translating gives CASSQDGPGIVSYEQYF.

The V and J genes are TRBV7-3 and TRBJ2-3; D gene uncertain. With 2 bases removed from V and 4 bases from J, the gap between germline ends came to 4 bases. Germline-derived CDR1 and CDR2 are SGHTA and FQGTGA. The CDR3 has 12 amino acids. The CDR3 spells CASSLESDTQYF. The CDR3 DNA follows: TGTGCCAGCAGCTTAGAGTCAGATACGCAGTATTTT.

Here the CDR3 DNA reads TGTGCCAGCAGTTACGTATGGGACAACTATAATTCACCCCTCCACTTT. It codes for CASSYVWDNYNSPLHF. The rearrangement links TRBV6-7 to TRBJ1-6; D is perhaps TRBD1 (6 bases). TRBV6-7 counts as an open reading frame of uncertain function. Trimming cost V 2 bases and J 3 bases, with 11 bases left between them. The CDR3 consists of 16 residues.

Comments on this clone: Compared with germline, one end of the junction differs, possibly owing to a read error. Other DNA sequences within the sample encode an identical CDR3. The V and J genes are TRBV9 and TRBJ1-1; TRBD1 aligns across 7 bases. This CDR3 region has 15 residues. Germline-derived CDR1 and CDR2 are SGDLS and YYNGEE. The CDR3 sequence: CASSVLMQGGTEAFF. DNA of the CDR3: TGTGCCAGCAGCGTACTGATGCAGGGGGGCACTGAGGCTTTCTTT.

V and J are TRBV27 and TRBJ2-5, with a tentative D call TRBD1 (5 bases). CDR3 size: 14 residues. The germline CDR1 and CDR2 sequences are MNHEY and SMNVEV (reference sequence). V lost 4 bases to trimming and J lost 1 base, with 10 bases between them. CDR3 in DNA: TGTGCCAGCAGTTCAGGGTATCTCCAAGAGACCCAGTACTTC. It specifies CASSSGYLQETQYF.

This rearrangement joins TRBV27 to TRBJ2-7; D unclear. The CDR3 is 15 residues long. Germline V lookup: CDR1 MNHEY, CDR2 SMNVEV (reference sequence). Between the trimmed V and J ends, which lost 0 bases and 4 bases, there was a span of 13 bases. CDR3 residues: CASSLSGPLAYEQYF. The CDR3 DNA reads TGTGCCAGCAGTTTATCTGGGCCCCTTGCGTACGAGCAGTACTTC.

The count of this clone is one. CDR3 DNA sequence: TGTGCCAGCAGCAAGGAGGACAGCCTGAACACTGAAGCTTTCTTT. It is translated as CASSKEDSLNTEAFF. V usage is TRBV21-1 and J usage is TRBJ1-1; TRBD1 was called by the table and not checked on the DNA. TRBV21-1 is a pseudogene locus. The CDR3 length is 15 residues.

The chain links TRBV19 to TRBJ2-2, with D unresolved. Trimming removed 4 bases from V and 7 bases from J, with 4 bases in between. CDR1 is LNHDA, CDR2 SQIVND, per germline (reference sequence). The CDR3 is 11 amino acids. The CDR3 region is CASSNRGELFF. In DNA form, the CDR3 reads TGTGCCAGTAGTAATCGCGGGGAGCTGTTTTTT.

The chain is built from TRBV2 and TRBJ2-1; 8 nucleotides line up with TRBD2. CDR1 and CDR2 (germline): SNHLY, FYNNEI. The CDR3 is 14 amino acids. V lost 4 bases, J lost 5 bases, and 4 bases stayed unmatched. In DNA form, the CDR3 reads TGTGCCAGCAGTGGAGTAGCGGGGAACAATGAGCAGTTCTTC. Translating it yields CASSGVAGNNEQFF.

The gene calls are TRBV7-2 and TRBJ2-2; perhaps TRBD2 as D (6 bases). V lost 3 bases to trimming and J lost 1 base, with 9 bases between them. The CDR3 covers 15 residues. Germline CDR1 reads SGHTA; CDR2 reads FQGNSA. This CDR3 is CASSFGGVNTGELFF. Written as DNA, the CDR3 is TGTGCCAGCAGCTTCGGCGGGGTGAACACCGGGGAGCTGTTTTTT.

The chain joins TRBV9 to TRBJ2-7, with 12 bases identical to TRBD1. Germline trimming cut 3 bases from V and 4 bases from J; bases unmatched to any gene: 5. CDR3 length: 15 amino acids. Per the germline V gene, CDR1 is SGDLS and CDR2 is YYNGEE. The CDR3 loop reads CASSEGQGAFYEQYF. In DNA, the CDR3 is TGTGCCAGCAGCGAGGGACAGGGGGCATTTTACGAGCAGTACTTC.

This clone has a handful of counts. The CDR3 spells CASREDYEQYF. The CDR3 bases are TGTGCCAGCAGGGAGGACTACGAGCAGTACTTC. This chain links TRBV6-5 with TRBJ2-7, with a weak D call TRBD2 (5 bases). The CDR3 length is 11 residues. From germline, CDR1 is MNHEY and CDR2 SVGAGI. The V end was cut by 6 bases, the J end by 3 bases, with 6 bases between.

The rearrangement joins TRBV21-1 to TRBJ2-7; the D segment call TRBD1 is taken from the table without a DNA check. TRBV21-1 is flagged as a pseudogene. This CDR3 contains 13 residues. The CDR3 coding sequence is TGTGCCAGCAGCAAAGACAATCTTTGGGAGCAGTACTTC. Protein product: CASSKDNLWEQYF.

The chain carries TRBV7-2 and TRBJ2-5; D is perhaps TRBD1 (6 bases). Trimming cost V 6 bases and J 11 bases, with 16 bases left between them. The CDR3 runs 12 residues. Germline CDR1 and CDR2: SGHTA and FQGNSA. For the CDR3, the DNA is TGTGCCAGCAGGACAGGTGGCGGACCGCAGTACTTC. Translated: CASRTGGGPQYF.

V gene TRBV19 combines with J gene TRBJ1-5; maybe TRBD1 (6 bases). Trimming removed 4 bases from V and 4 bases from J, with 14 bases in between. Per the germline V gene, CDR1 is LNHDA and CDR2 is SQIVND (reference sequence). There are 15 residues in the CDR3. The CDR3 DNA follows: TGTGCCAGTAGTAATGTGCCGACAGGTAATCAGCCCCAGCATTTT. It translates to CASSNVPTGNQPQHF.

The chain has TRBV9 and TRBJ2-2; TRBD1 matches at 7 bases. J gave up 0 bases and V 4 bases, and 3 bases lay outside the gene matches. The CDR3 totals 15 residues. Germline loops: CDR1 SGDLS, CDR2 YYNGEE. This chain's CDR3 is CASSTGTANTGELFF. The CDR3 coding sequence is TGTGCCAGCAGCACAGGGACAGCGAACACCGGGGAGCTGTTTTTT.

J is TRBJ2-2 and V is TRBV9, with D possibly being TRBD2 (6 bases). This CDR3 is 16 amino acids long. Trimming removed 0 bases at V and 9 bases at J, with 18 bases between. Germline V gives CDR1 SGDLS, CDR2 YYNGEE. CDR3 coding DNA: TGTGCCAGCAGCGTAGAGGTGGGAGGAGGATACAGGGAGCTGTTTTTT. As protein: CASSVEVGGGYRELFF.

This chain connects TRBV4-3 to TRBJ1-5, with D unclear. This CDR3 region has 13 residues. Germline V gene sequence: CDR1 LGHNA, CDR2 YSLEER. V lost 2 bases and J lost 4, with 6 bases in between. CDR3 coding DNA: TGCGCCAGCAGCCAAACAAAGAATCAGCCCCAGCATTTT. This codes for CASSQTKNQPQHF.

This rearrangement joins TRBV5-1 to TRBJ2-3; 8 bases match TRBD1. This CDR3 has 15 residues. In germline, CDR1 is SGHRS, CDR2 YFSETQ. V was clipped by 1 base and J by 3 bases; unmatched bases: 4. CDR3: CASSLQGARTDTQYF. CDR3 DNA sequence: TGCGCCAGCAGCTTGCAGGGGGCGAGAACAGATACGCAGTATTTT.

The chain couples TRBV7-9 to TRBJ2-3; no reliable D call. Germline CDR1 SEHNR, CDR2 FQNEAQ (reference sequence). With 1 base removed from V and 4 bases from J, the gap between germline ends came to 15 bases. CDR3 length: 16 amino acids. The CDR3 loop reads CASSLEVSAKADTQYF. In DNA form, the CDR3 reads TGTGCCAGCAGCTTAGAGGTCAGCGCGAAAGCAGATACGCAGTATTTT.

The rearrangement joins TRBV14 to TRBJ2-3; 13 bases line up with TRBD2. The V and J ends lost 1 base and 7 bases, in that order; junction bases with no gene match: 2. Germline CDR1 reads SGHDN; CDR2 reads FVKESK. This CDR3 is 15 amino acids long. CDR3 sequence reads: CASSQGLAGGYTQYF. The CDR3 nucleotides are TGTGCCAGCAGCCAAGGACTAGCGGGAGGATATACGCAGTATTTT.

The J gene is TRBJ1-4, the V gene TRBV27; weak D call: TRBD1 (6 bases). The CDR3 runs 15 residues. Trimming cost V 4 bases and J 1 base, with 10 bases left between them. The germline CDR1 and CDR2 sequences are MNHEY and SMNVEV (reference sequence). In nucleotides, the CDR3 is TGTGCCAGCAGTTGGAGGGGGGGAACTAATGAAAAACTGTTTTTT. Protein: CASSWRGGTNEKLFF.

This sequence joins TRBV6-1 and TRBJ2-1, with TRBD1 identical over 10 bases. J lost 5 bases, V lost 4 bases, and 5 bases had no gene match. Germline loops: CDR1 MNHNS, CDR2 SASEGT. The CDR3 has 15 amino acids. In DNA, the CDR3 is TGTGCCAGCAGTGCGGGACAGGGGACGCACAATGAGCAGTTCTTC. Translated, it gives CASSAGQGTHNEQFF.

The chain carries TRBV10-3 and TRBJ2-1, with 9 positions matching TRBD2. The CDR3 covers 17 residues. V trimming: 6 bases; J trimming: 5 bases; junction bases outside the gene matches: 14. Germline V gene data show CDR1 as ENHRY and CDR2 as SYGVKD. The CDR3 DNA follows: TGTGCCATCAGAAACCCCCTGAGTGGCGGGAGGGACAATGAGCAGTTCTTC. As protein: CAIRNPLSGGRDNEQFF.

This clone has more than one count but fewer than ten. The chain combines TRBV19 with TRBJ2-2; 9 bases map to TRBD2. From germline, CDR1 is LNHDA and CDR2 SQIVND (reference sequence). The CDR3 contains 15 residues. V gave up 11 bases and J gave up 4 bases; unmatched junction bases: 11. CDR3 DNA sequence: TGTGCCCGATATAGCGGGAGCGGGGGCACCGGGGAGCTGTTTTTT. Translation gives CARYSGSGGTGELFF.